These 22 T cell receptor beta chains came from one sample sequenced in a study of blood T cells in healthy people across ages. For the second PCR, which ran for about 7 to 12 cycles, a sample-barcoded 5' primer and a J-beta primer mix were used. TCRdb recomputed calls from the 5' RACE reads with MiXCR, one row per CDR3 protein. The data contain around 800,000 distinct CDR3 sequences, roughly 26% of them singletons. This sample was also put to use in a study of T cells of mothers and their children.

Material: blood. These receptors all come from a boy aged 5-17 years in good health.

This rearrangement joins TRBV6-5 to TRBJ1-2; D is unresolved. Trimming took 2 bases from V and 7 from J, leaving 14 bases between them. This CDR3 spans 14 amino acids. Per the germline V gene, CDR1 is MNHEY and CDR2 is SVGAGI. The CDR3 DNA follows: TGTGCCAGCAGTTACGCAGACCAGGTCCGTGGCTACACCTTC. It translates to CASSYADQVRGYTF.

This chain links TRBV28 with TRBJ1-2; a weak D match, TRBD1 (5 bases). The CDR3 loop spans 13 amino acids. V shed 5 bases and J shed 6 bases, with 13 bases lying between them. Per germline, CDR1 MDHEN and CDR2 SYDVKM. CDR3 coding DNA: TGTGCCAGCAGTCCCTGGGACCTTAATGGCTACACCTTC. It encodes CASSPWDLNGYTF.

This chain's CDR3 is CASSERAGGPRNEQFF. The CDR3 DNA sequence: TGTGCCAGCAGTGAAAGGGCGGGGGGGCCCCGGAATGAGCAGTTCTTC. The gene calls are TRBV2 and TRBJ2-1; 9 positions match TRBD2. The germline V gene has CDR1 SNHLY and CDR2 FYNNEI. The CDR3 is 16 residues long. V gave up 2 bases and J gave up 7 bases; unmatched junction bases: 9.

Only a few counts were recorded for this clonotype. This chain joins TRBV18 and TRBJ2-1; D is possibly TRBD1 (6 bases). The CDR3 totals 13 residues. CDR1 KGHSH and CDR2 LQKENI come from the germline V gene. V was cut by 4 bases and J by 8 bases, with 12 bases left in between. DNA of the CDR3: TGTGCCAGCTCACGAGCTTACAGGGATGAGCAGTTCTTC. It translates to CASSRAYRDEQFF.

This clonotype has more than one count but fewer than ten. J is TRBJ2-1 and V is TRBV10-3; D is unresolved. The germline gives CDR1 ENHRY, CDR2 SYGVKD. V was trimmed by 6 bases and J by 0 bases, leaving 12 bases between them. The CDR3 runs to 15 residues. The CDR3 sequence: CAIRESFSSYNEQFF. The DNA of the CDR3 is TGTGCCATCAGAGAATCCTTTAGCTCCTACAATGAGCAGTTCTTC.

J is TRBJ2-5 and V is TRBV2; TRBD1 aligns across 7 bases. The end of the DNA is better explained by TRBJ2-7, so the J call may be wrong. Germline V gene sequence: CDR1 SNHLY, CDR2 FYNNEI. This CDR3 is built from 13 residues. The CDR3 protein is CASAGTARIEQYF. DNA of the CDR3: TGTGCCAGCGCCGGGACAGCGCGGATCGAGCAGTACTTC.

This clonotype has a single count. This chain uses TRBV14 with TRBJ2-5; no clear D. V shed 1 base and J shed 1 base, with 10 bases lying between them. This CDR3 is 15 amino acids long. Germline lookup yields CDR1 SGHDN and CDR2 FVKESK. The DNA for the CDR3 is TGTGCCAGCAGCCAAGGAATGCAGGTCCAAGAGACCCAGTACTTC. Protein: CASSQGMQVQETQYF.

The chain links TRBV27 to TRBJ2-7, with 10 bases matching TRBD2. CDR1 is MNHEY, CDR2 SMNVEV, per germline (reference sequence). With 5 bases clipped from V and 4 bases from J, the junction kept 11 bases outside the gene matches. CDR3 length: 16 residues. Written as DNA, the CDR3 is TGTGCCAGCAGTGAACTAGCGGGACCCTCCCTGTACGAGCAGTACTTC. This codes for CASSELAGPSLYEQYF.

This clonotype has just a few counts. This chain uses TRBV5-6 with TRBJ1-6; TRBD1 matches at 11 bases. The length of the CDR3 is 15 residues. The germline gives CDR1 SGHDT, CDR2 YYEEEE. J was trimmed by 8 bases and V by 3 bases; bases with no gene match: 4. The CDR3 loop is CASSWPGQGDSPLHF. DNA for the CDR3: TGTGCCAGCAGCTGGCCGGGACAGGGGGATTCACCCCTCCACTTT.

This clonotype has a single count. The CDR3 nucleotides are TGTGCCAGCAGTGTCAGATTTGGAGGCCTCTACGAGCAGTACTTC. This encodes CASSVRFGGLYEQYF. The chain combines TRBV2 with TRBJ2-5; a weak D match, TRBD2 (5 bases). The DNA matches TRBJ2-7 better at its end, which makes the J call doubtful. The CDR3 is 15 amino acids. Germline V gene sequence: CDR1 SNHLY, CDR2 FYNNEI.

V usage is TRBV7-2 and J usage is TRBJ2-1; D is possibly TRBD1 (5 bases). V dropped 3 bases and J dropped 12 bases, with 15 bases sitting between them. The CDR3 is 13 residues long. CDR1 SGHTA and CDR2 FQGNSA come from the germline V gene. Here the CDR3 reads CASSLRQSYGQFF. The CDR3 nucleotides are TGTGCCAGCAGCTTGAGACAGTCCTATGGGCAGTTCTTC. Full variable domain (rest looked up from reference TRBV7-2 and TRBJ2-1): GAGVSQSPSNKVTEKGKDVELRCDPISGHTALYWYRQSLGQGLEFLIYFQGNSAPDKSGLPSDRFSAERTGGSVSTLTIQRTQQEDSAVYLCASSLRQSYGQFFGPGTRLTVL.

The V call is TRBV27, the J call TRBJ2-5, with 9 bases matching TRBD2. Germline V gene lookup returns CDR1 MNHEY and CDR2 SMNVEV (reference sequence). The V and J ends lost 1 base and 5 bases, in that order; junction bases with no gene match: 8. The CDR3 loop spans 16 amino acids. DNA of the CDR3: TGTGCCAGCAGTTTATACGGGACTAGCCGCCAGGAGACCCAGTACTTC. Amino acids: CASSLYGTSRQETQYF.

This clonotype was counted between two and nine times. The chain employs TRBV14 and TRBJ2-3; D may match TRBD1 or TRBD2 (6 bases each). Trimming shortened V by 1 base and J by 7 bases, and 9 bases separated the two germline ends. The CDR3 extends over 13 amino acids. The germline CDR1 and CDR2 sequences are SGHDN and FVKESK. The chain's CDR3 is CASSQGGANTQYF. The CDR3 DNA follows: TGTGCCAGCAGCCAAGGGGGGGCAAATACGCAGTATTTT.

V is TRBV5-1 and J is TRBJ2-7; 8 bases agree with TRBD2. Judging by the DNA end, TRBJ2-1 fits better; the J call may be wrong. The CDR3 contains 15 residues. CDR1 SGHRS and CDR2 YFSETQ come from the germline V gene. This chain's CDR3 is CASSATSGRYNEQFF. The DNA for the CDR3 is TGCGCCAGCAGCGCAACTAGCGGACGGTACAATGAGCAGTTCTTC.

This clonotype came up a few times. CDR3 DNA: TGTGCCAGCAGCCGACAGGGGTTGAACACCGGGGAGCTGTTTTTT. Translating gives CASSRQGLNTGELFF. The chain employs TRBV2 and TRBJ2-2; 8 nucleotides line up with TRBD1. The V gene end was trimmed by 6 bases and the J gene end by 1 base; junction bases not matched to a gene: 4. Germline lookup yields CDR1 SNHLY and CDR2 FYNNEI. The CDR3 totals 15 residues.

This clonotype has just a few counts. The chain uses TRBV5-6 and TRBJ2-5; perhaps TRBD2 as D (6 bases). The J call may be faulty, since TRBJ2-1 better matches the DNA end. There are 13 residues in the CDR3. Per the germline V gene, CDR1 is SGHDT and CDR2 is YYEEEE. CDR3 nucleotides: TGTGCCAGCAGCTTGGCGGAGGGGCCTGAGCAGTTCTTC. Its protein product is CASSLAEGPEQFF.

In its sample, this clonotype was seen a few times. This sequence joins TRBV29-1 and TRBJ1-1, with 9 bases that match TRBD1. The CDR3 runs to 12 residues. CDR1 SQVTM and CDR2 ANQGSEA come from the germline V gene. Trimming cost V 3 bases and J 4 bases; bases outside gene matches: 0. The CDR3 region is CSVETGGTEAFF. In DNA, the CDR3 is TGCAGCGTTGAGACAGGGGGCACTGAAGCTTTCTTT.

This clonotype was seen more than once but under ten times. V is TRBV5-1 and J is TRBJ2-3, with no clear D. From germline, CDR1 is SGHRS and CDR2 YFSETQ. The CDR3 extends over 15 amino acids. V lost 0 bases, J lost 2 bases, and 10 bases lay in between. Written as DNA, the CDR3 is TGCGCCAGCAGCTTGGCCCGGTCCTACACAGATACGCAGTATTTT. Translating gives CASSLARSYTDTQYF.

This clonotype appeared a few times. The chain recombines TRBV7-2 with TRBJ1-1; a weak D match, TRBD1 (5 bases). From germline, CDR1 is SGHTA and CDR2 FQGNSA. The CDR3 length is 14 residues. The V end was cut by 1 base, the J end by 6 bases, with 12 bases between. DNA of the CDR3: TGTGCCAGCAGCTTAGTTTGGGGCAGCCCTGAAGCTTTCTTT. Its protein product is CASSLVWGSPEAFF.

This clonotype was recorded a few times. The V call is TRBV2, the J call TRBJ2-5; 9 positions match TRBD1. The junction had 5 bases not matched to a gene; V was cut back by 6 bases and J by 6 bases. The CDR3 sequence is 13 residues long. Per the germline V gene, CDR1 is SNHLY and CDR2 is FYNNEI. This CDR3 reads CASRWTGVQTQYF. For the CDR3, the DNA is TGTGCCAGCAGATGGACAGGGGTCCAGACCCAGTACTTC.

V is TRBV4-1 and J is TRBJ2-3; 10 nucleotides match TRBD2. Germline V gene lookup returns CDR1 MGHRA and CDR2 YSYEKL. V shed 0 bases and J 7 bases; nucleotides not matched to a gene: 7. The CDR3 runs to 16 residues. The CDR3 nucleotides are TGCGCCAGCAGCCAAGATCCTAGCGGGGGTTTGAATACGCAGTATTTT. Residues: CASSQDPSGGLNTQYF.

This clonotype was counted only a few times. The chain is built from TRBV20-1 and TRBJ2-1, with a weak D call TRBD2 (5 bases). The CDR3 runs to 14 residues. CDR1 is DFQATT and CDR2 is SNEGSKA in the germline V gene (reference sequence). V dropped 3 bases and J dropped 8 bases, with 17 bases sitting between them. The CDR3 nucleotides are TGCAGTGCTAGCTACCGGAGGAGGAGCCATGAGCAGTTCTTC. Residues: CSASYRRRSHEQFF.